The 20 T cell receptor beta chains listed next were all sequenced from one sample in a study of cytomegalovirus exposure and HLA in healthy donors. The PCR contained 60 Vbeta and 13 Jbeta primers. TCRdb's table, derived via immunoSEQ multiplex PCR, lists solely in-frame clones and lacks some. The table for this sample gives tens of thousands of clones. Sequenced: PBMCs. The receptors originated from a middle-aged woman in good health and CMV-seronegative.

V usage is TRBV7-9 and J usage is TRBJ2-7; tentatively, D is TRBD2 (6 bases). V shed 5 bases and J shed 5 bases, with 10 bases lying between them. The CDR3 consists of 12 residues. The germline gives CDR1 SEHNR, CDR2 FQNEAQ (reference sequence). Here the CDR3 reads CASSKAGHEQYF. CDR3 bases: TGTGCCAGCAGCAAAGCGGGTCACGAGCAGTACTTC.

The chain combines TRBV19 with TRBJ2-1; 9 nucleotides align to TRBD1. The germline CDR1 and CDR2 sequences are LNHDA and SQIVND (reference sequence). This CDR3 has 16 amino acids. The ends lost 4 bases at V and 5 bases at J; junction bases unmatched: 9. CDR3 DNA: TGTGCCAGTAGTACGGGGACAGGGATTGGTGACAATGAGCAGTTCTTC. Translation: CASSTGTGIGDNEQFF.

The J gene is TRBJ1-5, the V gene TRBV28; TRBD1 might be the D (5 bases). Per the germline V gene, CDR1 is MDHEN and CDR2 is SYDVKM. Deletions cut 2 bases from V and 0 bases from J, with 11 bases between. The CDR3 is 16 amino acids. CDR3 nucleotide sequence: TGTGCCAGCAGTTTAATCGGGGGTTTTAGCAATCAGCCCCAGCATTTT. Protein product: CASSLIGGFSNQPQHF.

The chain joins TRBV18 to TRBJ1-4; D gene unclear. The CDR3 totals 15 residues. Germline CDR1 KGHSH, CDR2 LQKENI. V was cut by 3 bases and J by 6 bases, with 14 bases left in between. This CDR3 reads CASSPRGGSDEKLFF. CDR3 sequence (DNA): TGTGCCAGCTCACCTCGAGGTGGGAGTGATGAAAAACTGTTTTTT.

The genes are TRBV4-2 and TRBJ2-3, with D possibly TRBD1 on 5 matching bases. The V gene lost 2 bases and the J gene lost 6 bases, with 9 bases spanning the gap. The V gene's germline CDR1 is LGHNA and CDR2 YNFKEQ. This CDR3 is built from 13 residues. CDR3 region: CASSQPGSDTQYF. The CDR3 DNA sequence: TGTGCCAGCAGCCAACCAGGGTCGGATACGCAGTATTTT.

The chain employs TRBV28 and TRBJ1-2, with TRBD1 identical over 9 bases. The CDR3 runs 17 residues. V gave up 3 bases and J gave up 1 base; unmatched junction bases: 9. CDR1 is MDHEN, CDR2 SYDVKM, per germline. CDR3 in DNA: TGTGCCAGCAGTTTGCGGGGACAGGGCGCCGTTAACTATGGCTACACCTTC. This codes for CASSLRGQGAVNYGYTF.

V usage is TRBV4-2 and J usage is TRBJ2-1; 7 bases fit TRBD2. The trim removed 0 bases at V and 4 bases at J, leaving 9 bases unmatched. CDR1 and CDR2 (germline): LGHNA, YNFKEQ. This CDR3 has 17 amino acids. CDR3 coding DNA: TGTGCCAGCAGCCAAGACGGGTCAGCGGGACTTTACAATGAGCAGTTCTTC. It translates to CASSQDGSAGLYNEQFF.

The chain combines TRBV19 with TRBJ2-2; 9 nucleotides align to TRBD2. The V segment lost 1 base and the J segment 6 bases; nucleotides outside the gene matches: 6. Germline lookup yields CDR1 LNHDA and CDR2 SQIVND (reference sequence). The CDR3 has 16 residues. CDR3 region: CASSIASLAGSGELFF. In DNA form, the CDR3 reads TGTGCCAGTAGTATAGCCTCCCTAGCGGGGTCCGGGGAGCTGTTTTTT.

This rearrangement joins TRBV5-1 to TRBJ1-5; D ambiguous. V shed 7 bases and J shed 4 bases, with 15 bases lying between them. From germline, CDR1 is SGHRS and CDR2 YFSETQ. The CDR3 has 14 residues. For the CDR3, the DNA is TGCGCCAGCGGCGGGAGGGCACGGAATCAGCCCCAGCATTTT. This sequence encodes CASGGRARNQPQHF. The entire variable domain, with the rest obtained from reference TRBV5-1 and TRBJ1-5, is as follows: KAGVTQTPRYLIKTRGQQVTLSCSPISGHRSVSWYQQTPGQGLQFLFEYFSETQRNKGNFPGRFSGRQFSNSRSEMNVSTLELGDSALYLCASGGRARNQPQHFGDGTRLSIL.

The chain couples TRBV30 to TRBJ1-1; D uncertain. Germline V lookup: CDR1 GTSNPN, CDR2 SVGIG (reference sequence). The CDR3 covers 13 residues. The V end lost 3 bases, the J end lost 1 base, and 9 bases lay between the germline ends. The chain's CDR3 is CAWRSLENTEAFF. As DNA, the CDR3 is TGTGCCTGGAGATCTCTAGAGAACACTGAAGCTTTCTTT.

This sequence joins TRBV7-8 and TRBJ1-2, with 7 positions matching TRBD1. The junction had 4 bases not matched to a gene; V was cut back by 6 bases and J by 6 bases. From germline, CDR1 is SGHVS and CDR2 FQNEAQ. The CDR3 extends over 12 amino acids. The chain's CDR3 is CASRGTEDGYTF. The CDR3, as DNA: TGTGCCAGCAGGGGGACAGAGGATGGCTACACCTTC.

This sequence joins TRBV9 and TRBJ1-1; D may be TRBD1 (6 bases). CDR1 and CDR2 from the germline V gene are SGDLS and YYNGEE. This CDR3 region has 15 residues. V was shortened by 4 bases and J by 0 bases, with 13 bases between the two germline ends. The CDR3 DNA follows: TGTGCCAGCAGCCTCGGCGCAGGGGTGAACACTGAAGCTTTCTTT. Amino acids: CASSLGAGVNTEAFF.

This chain connects TRBV7-9 to TRBJ2-5; possible D gene TRBD1, 5 bases. Germline V lookup: CDR1 SEHNR, CDR2 FQNEAQ (reference sequence). The V and J ends lost 5 bases and 5 bases respectively, with 21 bases between them. The CDR3 extends over 16 amino acids. The CDR3, as DNA: TGTGCCAGCAGCGAAGAAGGTTCAGGGTTGATGGAGACCCAGTACTTC. Translated: CASSEEGSGLMETQYF.

The V and J genes are TRBV28 and TRBJ2-7; TRBD1 might be the D (5 bases). Germline values: CDR1 MDHEN, CDR2 SYDVKM. V was shortened by 8 bases and J by 7 bases, with 9 bases between the two germline ends. This CDR3 is built from 10 residues. The DNA of the CDR3 is TGTGCCAGCGTCAAGGGGGAGCAGTACTTC. Translating it yields CASVKGEQYF.

The chain couples TRBV25-1 to TRBJ2-2, with D possibly matching TRBD1 (5 bases). Germline values: CDR1 MGHDK, CDR2 SYGVNS. CDR3 size: 17 residues. Trimming shortened V by 5 bases and J by 1 base, and 17 bases separated the two germline ends. Written as DNA, the CDR3 is TGTGCCAGCAGTCGCGTTTTGGACACCCTGAACACCGGGGAGCTGTTTTTT. Its protein product is CASSRVLDTLNTGELFF.

V is TRBV6-5 and J is TRBJ1-6; weak D call: TRBD1 (6 bases). The CDR3 length is 15 residues. The V end lost 6 bases, the J end lost 4 bases, and 13 bases lay between the germline ends. Germline assignment: CDR1 MNHEY and CDR2 SVGAGI. The CDR3 nucleotides read TGTGCCAGCAGCACTGAGGGGGGGTATAATTCACCCCTCCACTTT. Encoded protein: CASSTEGGYNSPLHF.

This chain links TRBV6-6 with TRBJ2-5; 11 bases are shared with TRBD2. Germline assignment: CDR1 MNHNY and CDR2 SVGAGI (reference sequence). The CDR3 extends over 15 amino acids. Trimming removed 9 bases from V and 5 bases from J; junction bases left unmatched: 11. CDR3 bases: TGTGCCAGTTCAGGGGGGACTAGCGGTGGGGAGACCCAGTACTTC. As protein: CASSGGTSGGETQYF.

J is TRBJ2-1 and V is TRBV18; 13 nucleotides agree with TRBD2. The V and J ends lost 6 bases and 8 bases, in that order; junction bases with no gene match: 4. The CDR3 has 14 amino acids. Germline loops: CDR1 KGHSH, CDR2 LQKENI. This CDR3 is CASSRTSGSDEQFF. The CDR3 coding sequence is TGTGCCAGCTCCAGGACTAGCGGGAGCGATGAGCAGTTCTTC.

This chain connects TRBV7-2 to TRBJ2-7, with 13 bases matching TRBD2. The CDR3 covers 15 residues. Per germline, CDR1 SGHTA and CDR2 FQGNSA. V was pared by 4 bases and J by 3 bases, with 3 bases of the junction left unmatched. CDR3 loop: CASSYGTSGNYEQYF. In DNA form, the CDR3 reads TGTGCCAGCAGCTACGGGACTAGCGGGAACTACGAGCAGTACTTC.

The chain joins TRBV2 to TRBJ2-6; possible D gene TRBD1, 5 bases. Germline CDR1 and CDR2: SNHLY and FYNNEI. This CDR3 comprises 14 residues. V dropped 7 bases and J dropped 4 bases, with 11 bases sitting between them. CDR3 sequence: CASIPGIGANVLTF. The DNA for the CDR3 is TGTGCCAGCATCCCAGGGATAGGGGCCAACGTCCTGACTTTC.